These 26 T cell receptor beta chains were sequenced from one sample in a study of CD8+CD57+ T cells in acquired aplastic anemia. Profiling of TCR beta VDJ combinations and CDR3 sequences used genomic DNA as template. Each CDR3 protein is one row after TCRdb ran MiXCR on the reads. The sample records roughly 160,000 distinct CDR3 sequences, just under 65% being singletons. Sequences were obtained from sorted CD4+, CD8+, or CD8+CD57+ T cells (not recorded which) from PBMCs. The receptors were sampled from a human donor in good health.

This clonotype was seen many times. This chain connects TRBV4-1 to TRBJ1-4, with D unclear. The CDR3 is 16 residues long. Germline CDR1 reads MGHRA; CDR2 reads YSYEKL. The germline V and J ends were trimmed by 0 bases and 5 bases, with 13 bases remaining between them. The CDR3: CASSQESRNVNEKLFF. In nucleotides, the CDR3 is TGCGCCAGCAGCCAAGAATCCCGCAATGTAAATGAAAAACTGTTTTTT.

The rearrangement links TRBV5-4 to TRBJ1-1, with TRBD1 identical over 8 bases. This CDR3 comprises 14 residues. Germline V gene data show CDR1 as SGHNT and CDR2 as YYREEE (reference sequence). Trimming at V came to 5 bases and at J to 0 bases, leaving 3 bases not matched to a gene. CDR3 nucleotides: TGTGCCAGCAGGGGACAGGCGGTGAACACTGAAGCTTTCTTT. Translation: CASRGQAVNTEAFF.

The sample holds many counts of this clonotype. This chain connects TRBV11-2 to TRBJ2-7, with D maybe TRBD2 (5 bases). Germline V gene lookup returns CDR1 SGHAT and CDR2 FQNNGV. Trimming left V 1 base short and J 6 bases short, with 10 bases between. The CDR3 contains 13 residues. In DNA form, the CDR3 reads TGTGCCAGCAGCTTAGGAGGGTTCGCCGAGCAGTACTTC. It yields the protein CASSLGGFAEQYF. Full variable domain (missing parts from reference TRBV11-2 and TRBJ2-7): EAGVAQSPRYKIIEKRQSVAFWCNPISGHATLYWYQQILGQGPKLLIQFQNNGVVDDSQLPKDRFSAERLKGVDSTLKIQPAKLEDSAVYLCASSLGGFAEQYFGPGTRLTVT.

DNA for the CDR3: TGTGCCAGCGCGGCGGGGAGAACCTACGAGCAGTACTTC. Protein sequence: CASAAGRTYEQYF. This rearrangement joins TRBV2 to TRBJ2-7; tentatively, D is TRBD2 (6 bases). V was shortened by 8 bases and J by 2 bases, with 13 bases between the two germline ends. Per germline, CDR1 SNHLY and CDR2 FYNNEI. This CDR3 has 13 amino acids.

The CDR3: CASGSPGTSGRLEQFF. CDR3 nucleotide sequence: TGTGCCAGCGGCTCACCGGGGACTAGCGGGAGATTGGAGCAGTTCTTC. The chain couples TRBV14 to TRBJ2-1, with 14 bases matching TRBD2. The CDR3 is 16 residues long. The J segment lost 10 bases and the V segment lost 8 bases, leaving 13 bases of the junction unmatched. Germline assignment: CDR1 SGHDN and CDR2 FVKESK.

The chain employs TRBV6-5 and TRBJ1-5; the match to TRBD1 covers 8 bases. The germline CDR1 and CDR2 sequences are MNHEY and SVGAGI. The CDR3 has 17 amino acids. The V and J ends lost 6 bases and 0 bases, in that order; junction bases with no gene match: 10. In nucleotides, the CDR3 is TGTGCCAGCAGGAACCTCCGGGACAGGTATAGCAATCAGCCCCAGCATTTT. Its protein product is CASRNLRDRYSNQPQHF.

V and J are TRBV5-1 and TRBJ2-2; TRBD1 aligns across 10 bases. V trimming: 5 bases; J trimming: 5 bases; junction bases outside the gene matches: 6. The germline CDR1 and CDR2 sequences are SGHRS and YFSETQ. The CDR3 has 15 amino acids. The CDR3 DNA follows: TGCGCCAGCAGGAGACAGGGGGCCGGTACCGGGGAGCTGTTTTTT. Encoded protein: CASRRQGAGTGELFF.

This chain joins TRBV5-1 and TRBJ2-2, with D unresolved. Germline V lookup: CDR1 SGHRS, CDR2 YFSETQ. The ends were cut back, 0 bases at V and 3 bases at J, with 9 bases in the middle. This CDR3 comprises 15 residues. CDR3 protein: CASSLAEPHTGELFF. CDR3 in DNA: TGCGCCAGCAGCTTGGCCGAGCCGCACACCGGGGAGCTGTTTTTT.

The chain employs TRBV20-1 and TRBJ2-1, with D perhaps being TRBD1 or TRBD2 (6 bases each). Per germline, CDR1 DFQATT and CDR2 SNEGSKA (reference sequence). This CDR3 is 12 amino acids long. With 3 bases removed from V and 13 bases from J, the gap between germline ends came to 16 bases. DNA of the CDR3: TGCAGTGCTAGGGAGGGACTGGGGGCCCAGTTCTTC. Amino acids: CSAREGLGAQFF.

The gene calls are TRBV20-1 and TRBJ2-1; 10 nucleotides line up with TRBD2. Germline CDR1 and CDR2: DFQATT and SNEGSKA (reference sequence). V was clipped by 3 bases and J by 7 bases; unmatched bases: 9. The CDR3 is made up of 15 amino acids. The CDR3 is CSARIPASGSNEQFF. The CDR3 DNA sequence: TGCAGTGCTAGGATTCCGGCTAGCGGGAGTAATGAGCAGTTCTTC.

Details on this clonotype: Relative to the germline gene, one junction end is altered; a read error may explain this. This chain links TRBV13 with TRBJ2-7; 8 bases align to TRBD2. This CDR3 contains 15 residues. Germline CDR1 reads PRHDT; CDR2 reads FYEKMQ (reference sequence). Here the CDR3 reads CASSDPAGVGYEQYF. Written as DNA, the CDR3 is TGTGCTAGCAGCGATCCAGCGGGAGTCGGCTACGAGCAGTACTTC.

The gene calls are TRBV5-1 and TRBJ2-7, with 11 nucleotides matching TRBD1. The V gene end was trimmed by 7 bases and the J gene end by 3 bases; junction bases not matched to a gene: 3. The germline gives CDR1 SGHRS, CDR2 YFSETQ. This CDR3 comprises 13 residues. CDR3: CASGTGGDYEQYF. In DNA form, the CDR3 reads TGCGCCAGCGGGACAGGGGGAGACTACGAGCAGTACTTC.

Notes on this clonotype: At one end, the junction sequence differs from germline, possibly due to a read error. The V call is TRBV20-1, the J call TRBJ1-1; maybe TRBD1 (5 bases). The CDR3 runs to 14 residues. Germline V gene sequence: CDR1 DFQATT, CDR2 SNEGSKA (reference sequence). The CDR3 protein is CSVFGPRANAEAFF. The DNA of the CDR3 is TGCAGTGTCTTCGGGCCCAGGGCGAACGCTGAAGCTTTCTTT.

The gene calls are TRBV2 and TRBJ2-7, with no clear D. The CDR3 is 14 amino acids. Trimming cost V 7 bases and J 0 bases, with 13 bases left between them. The germline gives CDR1 SNHLY, CDR2 FYNNEI. The CDR3 is CASTMPVLSYEQYF. The CDR3 DNA is TGTGCCAGCACTATGCCGGTCCTCTCCTACGAGCAGTACTTC.

This clonotype was counted once. The chain employs TRBV12-3 or TRBV12-4 and TRBJ2-2; D is perhaps TRBD2 (5 bases). With 5 bases removed from V and 7 bases from J, the gap between germline ends came to 17 bases. The CDR3 length is 15 residues. CDR3 in DNA: TGTGCCAGCAGTCTTAACAAAGCGGTGGGCGGGGAGCTGTTTTTT. Its protein is CASSLNKAVGGELFF.

This sequence joins TRBV4-1 and TRBJ2-1, with TRBD2 matching 11 bases. The CDR3 covers 19 residues. Germline loops: CDR1 MGHRA, CDR2 YSYEKL. J was trimmed by 8 bases and V by 1 base; bases with no gene match: 16. CDR3 protein: CASSQAQFSLAGDRDEQFF. DNA of the CDR3: TGCGCCAGCAGCCAAGCCCAATTTTCACTAGCGGGAGATAGGGATGAGCAGTTCTTC.

A few counts support this clonotype. The chain combines TRBV10-2 with TRBJ1-6, with a tentative D call TRBD1 (6 bases). CDR1 WSHSY and CDR2 SAAADI come from the germline V gene. The V gene lost 7 bases and the J gene lost 10 bases, with 17 bases spanning the gap. CDR3 size: 14 residues. DNA for the CDR3: TGCGCCAGCATGGGCGAAAAAAGGGGGTCACCCCTCCACTTT. This translates into CASMGEKRGSPLHF.

The chain carries TRBV7-9 and TRBJ2-1, with D maybe TRBD2 (6 bases). The CDR3 sequence is 13 residues long. Trimming stripped 3 bases from V and 8 bases from J, with 11 bases between. Germline CDR1 SEHNR, CDR2 FQNEAQ (reference sequence). CDR3 bases: TGTGCCAGCAGCTTTCAGACTAGGTATGAGCAGTTCTTC. Its translation is CASSFQTRYEQFF. Together with reference TRBV7-9 and TRBJ2-1, the CDR3 gives the full variable domain: DTGVSQNPRHKITKRGQNVTFRCDPISEHNRLYWYRQTLGQGPEFLTYFQNEAQLEKSRLLSDRFSAERPKGSFSTLEIQRTEQGDSAMYLCASSFQTRYEQFFGPGTRLTVL.

On this clonotype: One end of the junction varies from germline; a read error may be responsible. V and J are TRBV20-1 and TRBJ1-2, with D maybe TRBD1 (5 bases). The germline CDR1 and CDR2 sequences are DFQATT and SNEGSKA (reference sequence). This CDR3 spans 15 amino acids. The CDR3 nucleotides are TGCAGTGCTAGAGAGGAGGGGCAGGGCCACTATGGCTGCACCTTC. Amino acids: CSAREEGQGHYGCTF.

CDR3 loop: CASHKGLNNSPLHF. DNA of the CDR3: TGTGCCAGCCACAAGGGACTGAATAATTCACCCCTCCACTTT. This chain joins TRBV2 and TRBJ1-6, with D maybe TRBD1 (5 bases). Germline values: CDR1 SNHLY, CDR2 FYNNEI. The V gene lost 8 bases and the J gene lost 5 bases, with 13 bases spanning the gap. This CDR3 has 14 amino acids.

The chain links TRBV7-9 to TRBJ1-2; unclear D gene. V lost 2 bases to trimming and J lost 5 bases, with 12 bases between them. Per the germline V gene, CDR1 is SEHNR and CDR2 is FQNEAQ (reference sequence). CDR3 length: 14 residues. CDR3 protein: CASSLSRQIYGYTF. The CDR3 region has the DNA TGTGCCAGCAGCTTAAGTCGGCAGATATATGGCTACACCTTC.

The CDR3 spells CATSRDLAYEQYF. Here the CDR3 DNA reads TGTGCCACCAGCAGAGATTTAGCATACGAGCAGTACTTC. This chain links TRBV15 with TRBJ2-7; the D is unclear. The CDR3 totals 13 residues. Trimming stripped 0 bases from V and 4 bases from J, with 7 bases between. The germline gives CDR1 LNHNV, CDR2 YYDKDF (reference sequence).

This clonotype was seen just once. V gene TRBV20-1 combines with J gene TRBJ2-7, with TRBD1 as a possible D gene (5 bases). CDR3 size: 12 residues. Germline loops: CDR1 DFQATT, CDR2 SNEGSKA (reference sequence). Trimming shortened V by 0 bases and J by 7 bases, and 10 bases separated the two germline ends. The CDR3 DNA reads TGCAGTGCTAGAGAACAAGACAGAGAGCAGTACTTC. Protein product: CSAREQDREQYF.

This clonotype came up many times. The chain uses TRBV7-8 and TRBJ1-1; unclear D gene. The length of the CDR3 is 16 residues. Germline V CDR1 and CDR2: SGHVS, FQNEAQ. V dropped 4 bases and J dropped 5 bases, with 20 bases sitting between them. The chain's CDR3 is CASSSDGRLGLTEAFF. The CDR3, as DNA: TGTGCCAGCAGCTCAGATGGTCGGTTAGGCTTAACTGAAGCTTTCTTT.

This clonotype was seen a handful of times. This chain connects TRBV29-1 to TRBJ1-2; no clear D. V lost 4 bases to trimming and J lost 2 bases, with 8 bases between them. In germline, CDR1 is SQVTM, CDR2 ANQGSEA. The CDR3 consists of 12 residues. CDR3 sequence: CSVGADNYGYTF. Written as DNA, the CDR3 is TGCAGCGTTGGGGCAGACAACTATGGCTACACCTTC.

This clonotype was found many times. The chain joins TRBV7-2 to TRBJ2-2; TRBD2 matches 10 bases. Germline CDR1 reads SGHTA; CDR2 reads FQGNSA. This CDR3 spans 16 amino acids. The ends lost 5 bases at V and 6 bases at J; junction bases unmatched: 9. The CDR3 reads CASSPPGTSVPGELFF. The CDR3 nucleotides read TGTGCCAGCAGCCCTCCCGGGACTAGCGTACCCGGGGAGCTGTTTTTT.